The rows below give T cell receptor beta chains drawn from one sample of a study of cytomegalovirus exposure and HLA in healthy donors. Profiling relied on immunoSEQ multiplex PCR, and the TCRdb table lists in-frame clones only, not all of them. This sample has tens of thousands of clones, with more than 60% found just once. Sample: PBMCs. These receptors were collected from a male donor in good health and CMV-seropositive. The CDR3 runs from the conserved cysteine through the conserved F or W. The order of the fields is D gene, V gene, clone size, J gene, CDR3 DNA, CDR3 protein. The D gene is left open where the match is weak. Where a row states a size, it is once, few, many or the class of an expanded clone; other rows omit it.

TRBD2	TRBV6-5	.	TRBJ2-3	TGTGCCAGCAGTGGCATCGGGGGAGGGCCGGATACGCAGTATTTT	CASSGIGGGPDTQYF
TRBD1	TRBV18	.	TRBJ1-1	TGTGCCAGCTCACCCGGACAGGGGACCACTGAAGCTTTCTTT	CASSPGQGTTEAFF
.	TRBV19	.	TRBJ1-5	TGTGCCAGTAGTATAGTAGTCGGGGGGCTTAGCAATCAGCCCCAGCATTTT	CASSIVVGGLSNQPQHF
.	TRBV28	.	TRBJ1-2	TGTGCCAGCAGCCAGGGGAACTATGGCTACACCTTC	CASSQGNYGYTF
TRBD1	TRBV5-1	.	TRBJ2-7	TGCGCCAGCAGCTTGGGAGGGACAGGGGTCGAGCAGTACTTC	CASSLGGTGVEQYF
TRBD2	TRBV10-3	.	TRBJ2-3	TGTGCCATCAGTGATAGCGGGGCCCCAGATACGCAGTATTTT	CAISDSGAPDTQYF
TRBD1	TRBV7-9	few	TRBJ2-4	TGTGCCAGCAGCTCTGACAGGGACGCATTAGGTGGCATTCAGTACTTC	CASSSDRDALGGIQYF
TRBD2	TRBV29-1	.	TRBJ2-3	TGCAGCGTTGGGAGCGGGAGTGTCGGCACAGATACGCAGTATTTT	CSVGSGSVGTDTQYF
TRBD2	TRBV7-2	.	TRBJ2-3	TGTGCCAATAGACTAGCGGGGAGCACAGATACGCAGTATTTT	CANRLAGSTDTQYF
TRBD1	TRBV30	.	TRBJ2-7	TGTGCCTGGAGATACGCCGGGACAGGGGCTGGAGAGCAGTACTTC	CAWRYAGTGAGEQYF
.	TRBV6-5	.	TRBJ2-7	TGTGCCAGCAGTTACTCCGGGTCGGCCTACGAGCAGTACTTC	CASSYSGSAYEQYF
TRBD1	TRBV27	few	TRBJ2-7	TGTGCCAGCAGTTCTCCAAGGACAGGGTGGAACGAGCAGTACTTC	CASSSPRTGWNEQYF
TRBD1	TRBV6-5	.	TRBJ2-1	TGTGCCAGCAGGGTGACAGGGCTGTACGATGAGCAGTTCTTC	CASRVTGLYDEQFF
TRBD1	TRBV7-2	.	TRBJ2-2	TGTGCCAGCAGCTTTAGGACAGGAGGCACCGGGGAGCTGTTTTTT	CASSFRTGGTGELFF
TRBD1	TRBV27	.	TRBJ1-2	TGTGCCAGCAGTTCCCAGACAGGGGGCGGCTACACCTTC	CASSSQTGGGYTF
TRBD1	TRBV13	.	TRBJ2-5	TGTGCCAGCAGCTTAATGGGGACAGGGAGCCAAGAGACCCAGTACTTC	CASSLMGTGSQETQYF
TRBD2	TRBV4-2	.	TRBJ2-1	TGTGCCAGCAGCCAAGATGTAGCGGGGGGATACTCCTACAATGAGCAGTTCTTC	CASSQDVAGGYSYNEQFF
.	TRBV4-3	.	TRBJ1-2	TGCGCCAGCAGCCAAGAAATGCTAGGGGCGCGGTATGGCTACACCTTC	CASSQEMLGARYGYTF
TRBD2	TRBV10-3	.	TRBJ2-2	TGTGCCATCAGAGGACTAGCGGATGATAACACCGGGGAGCTGTTTTTT	CAIRGLADDNTGELFF
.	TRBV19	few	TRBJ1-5	TGTGCCAGTAGGGGGGACAAGACTCAGCCCCAGCATTTT	CASRGDKTQPQHF
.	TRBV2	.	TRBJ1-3	TGTGCCAGCAGTGAAGGGACAACGACTGGAAACACCATATATTTT	CASSEGTTTGNTIYF
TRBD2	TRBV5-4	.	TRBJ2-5	TGTGCCAGCAGCCTCAGGGGTAGCGGGAAAGAGACCCAGTACTTC	CASSLRGSGKETQYF
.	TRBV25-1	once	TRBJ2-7	TGTGCCAGCAGTGGGACCCAAAGCGGCTACGAGCAGTACTTC	CASSGTQSGYEQYF
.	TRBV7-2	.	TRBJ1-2	TGTGCCAGCAGCTTAGGGGGGCACGGAGGCTACACCTTC	CASSLGGHGGYTF
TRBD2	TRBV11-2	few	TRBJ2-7	TGTGCCAGCAGCTTTGGCCCACGATTGGGGACTAGCGGATACGAGCAGTACTTC	CASSFGPRLGTSGYEQYF
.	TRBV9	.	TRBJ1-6	TGTGCCAGCAGCGTAGCCAGGGTTGGTTCACCCCTCCACTTT	CASSVARVGSPLHF
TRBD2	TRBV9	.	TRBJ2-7	TGTGCCAGCAGCGTAGGCGTTAGCGGGATCTACGAGCAGTACTTC	CASSVGVSGIYEQYF
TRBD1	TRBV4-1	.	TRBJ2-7	TGCGCCAGCAGCCAAGATCCAGCGGGACAGGGTTTTAACGAGCAGTACTTC	CASSQDPAGQGFNEQYF
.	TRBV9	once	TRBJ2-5	TGTGCCAGCACCCCTTTGGAGGGCCATGGGGAGACCCAGTACTTC	CASTPLEGHGETQYF
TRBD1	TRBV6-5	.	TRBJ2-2	TGTGCCAGCAGTCCGAGACAGGGGAACACCGGGGAGCTGTTTTTT	CASSPRQGNTGELFF
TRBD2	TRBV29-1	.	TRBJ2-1	TGCAGCGTACGGACTAGCGGCAATGAGCAGTTCTTC	CSVRTSGNEQFF
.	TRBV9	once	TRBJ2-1	TGTGCCAGCAGCGTAGCCCCAGACTACAATGAGCAGTTCTTC	CASSVAPDYNEQFF
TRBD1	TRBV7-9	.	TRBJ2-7	TGTGCCAGCAGCTACACAGGGGGCTTTTCTGACGAGCAGTACTTC	CASSYTGGFSDEQYF
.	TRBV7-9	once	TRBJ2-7	TGTGCCAGCAGCGAGACCTACGAGCAGTACTTC	CASSETYEQYF
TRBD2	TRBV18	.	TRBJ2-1	TGTGCCACCGGGGCAAGCGGGGGGTACAATGAGCAGTTCTTC	CATGASGGYNEQFF
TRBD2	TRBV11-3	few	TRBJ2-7	TGTGCCAGCAGCTCCGACGGGCTAGCGGGAATAAACGAGCAGTACTTC	CASSSDGLAGINEQYF
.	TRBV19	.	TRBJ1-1	TGTGCCAGTAGTGTCGGTACAGGGTTGAACACTGAAGCTTTCTTT	CASSVGTGLNTEAFF
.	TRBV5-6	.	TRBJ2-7	TGTGCCAGCAGCTTCCCCCGGCAGGCTCCTTCCTACGAGCAGTACTTC	CASSFPRQAPSYEQYF
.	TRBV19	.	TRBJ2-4	TGTGCCAGTAGTCCTGACTTAGCCAAAAACATTCAGTACTTC	CASSPDLAKNIQYF
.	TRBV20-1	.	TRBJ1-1	TGCACAAGACAGATAGCTGAAGCTTTCTTT	CTRQIAEAFF
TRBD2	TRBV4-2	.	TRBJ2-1	TGTGCCAGCAGCCAAGATGGGACTAGCGGGGGGAATGAGCAGTTCTTC	CASSQDGTSGGNEQFF